This T cell receptor (beta chain) was found in a study of shared clonotypes between healthy human individuals. Using immunoSEQ multiplex PCR, the repertoire was profiled, and TCRdb retains in-frame clones only, with some absent. The profile shows some 2,100,000 clones, 90% to 95% of them singletons. Naive CD8 cells lacked CD45RO, underwent positive selection for CCR7 and left out terminally differentiated effector memory CD45RA+ cells. The sample comprised naive CD8+ T cells from PBMCs. The TCR sequence derives from a man between 18 and 35 years old in good health. Some clones in this sample may be carry-over from other donors' samples.

Here the CDR3 DNA reads TGTGCCAGCAGCTTAGAGGTTCTAGCGCGTAATGAGCAGTTCTTC. This encodes CASSLEVLARNEQFF. The chain recombines TRBV7-2 with TRBJ2-1; tentatively, D is TRBD2 (6 bases). Trimming stripped 1 base from V and 7 bases from J, with 14 bases between. This CDR3 is built from 15 residues. In germline, CDR1 is SGHTA, CDR2 FQGNSA.